This record looks at one TCR beta chain sequence and its context. This sample is part of a study of shared clonotypes between healthy human individuals. CDR3 length: 15 amino acids. Trimming took 4 bases from V and 4 from J, leaving 17 bases between them. Germline values: CDR1 SGHTA, CDR2 FQGNSA. TCRdb's copy holds only in-frame clones and misses some; the assay was immunoSEQ multiplex PCR. This repertoire shows about 490,000 clones, around 80% found once; its top ten account for 9.5% to 15%. Source material: PBMCs. The chain uses TRBV7-2 and TRBJ2-7; D might be TRBD2 (5 bases). The receptor was derived from a middle-aged woman in good health. Some clones in this sample may be carry-over from other donors' samples. CDR3 DNA sequence: TGTGCCAGCAGCTCCCACCCTAGCCTAGGGTACGAGCAGTACTTC. It codes for CASSSHPSLGYEQYF.